This record covers a single T cell receptor beta chain. This entry is derived from a study of blood T cell repertoires in COVID-19. Repertoires were generated with immunoSEQ multiplex PCR, while TCRdb's copy carries only in-frame clones and drops some. Of 250,000 to 350,000 clones in the sample, 87% were seen once. CDR3 length: 14 residues. Germline V gene sequence: CDR1 SGHRS, CDR2 YFSETQ. The V end was cut by 0 bases, the J end by 7 bases, with 11 bases between. This chain links TRBV5-1 with TRBJ2-1; no reliable D call. Sequencing was done on a sample of peripheral blood. This clonotype was obtained from a woman aged 45 to 65 who had recovered from COVID-19. The CDR3 loop is CASSLGQDSNEQFF. CDR3 DNA sequence: TGCGCCAGCAGCTTGGGGCAGGATTCGAATGAGCAGTTCTTC.